This note documents a single T cell receptor (beta chain) sequence. Its antigen is still unknown. The data originate from a study of beta chain features in type 1 diabetes. General study findings and limits: A greater similarity of naive, central memory and Treg TCRB repertoires was seen among patients than among healthy donors. Type 1 diabetes patients had moderately but significantly shorter TCRB CDR3s in all four CD4+ subsets.

Germline assignment: CDR1 SGDLS and CDR2 YYNGEE. The CDR3 covers 16 residues. V lost 0 bases to trimming and J lost 6 bases, with 17 bases between them. All of the isolated RNA was reverse transcribed, so expressed TCRB transcripts were sequenced. Libraries were prepared by immunoSEQ multiplex PCR; TCRdb keeps only in-frame clonotypes and omits some of them. Among 150,000 or so clones listed, about 63% were seen once. This chain connects TRBV9 to TRBJ2-3; D may match TRBD1 or TRBD2 (6 bases each). The sample comprised naive CD4+ T cells from blood. The receptor comes from a young man with type 1 diabetes. CDR3 DNA sequence: TGTGCCAGCAGCGTAGTAGGGGGGACCCTCGGCGATACGCAGTATTTT. Translation: CASSVVGGTLGDTQYF.